This TCR beta chain was recovered during a study of T cell changes during pregnancy in multiple sclerosis. The CDR3 extends over 14 amino acids. Trimming stripped 5 bases from V and 1 base from J, with 11 bases between. Germline CDR1 and CDR2: SGHAT and FQDESV (reference sequence). Repertoires were generated with immunoSEQ multiplex PCR, while TCRdb's copy carries only in-frame clones and drops some. The data show approximately 70,000 clones, 90% to 95% seen once. This TCR derives from a female donor with multiple sclerosis, enrolled in a pregnancy study. The chain is built from TRBV11-1 and TRBJ1-1, with D hard to call. The material sequenced was peripheral blood, taken in the third trimester of pregnancy. This chain's CDR3 is CASSPQDGNTEAFF. Written as DNA, the CDR3 is TGTGCCAGCAGCCCCCAGGATGGGAACACTGAAGCTTTCTTT.